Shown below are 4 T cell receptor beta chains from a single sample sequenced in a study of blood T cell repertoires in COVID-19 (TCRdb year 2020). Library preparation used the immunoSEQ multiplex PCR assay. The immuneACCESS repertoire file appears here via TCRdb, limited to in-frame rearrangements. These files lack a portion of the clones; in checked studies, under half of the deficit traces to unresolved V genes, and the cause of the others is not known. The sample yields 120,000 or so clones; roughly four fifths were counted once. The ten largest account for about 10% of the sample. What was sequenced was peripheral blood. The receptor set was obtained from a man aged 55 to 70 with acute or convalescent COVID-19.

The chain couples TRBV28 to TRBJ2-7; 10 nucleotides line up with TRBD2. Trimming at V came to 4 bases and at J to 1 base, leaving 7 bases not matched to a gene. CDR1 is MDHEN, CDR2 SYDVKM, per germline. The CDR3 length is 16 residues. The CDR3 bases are TGTGCCAGCAGTTCCGTAACTAGCGGGACTTCCTACGAGCAGTACTTC. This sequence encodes CASSSVTSGTSYEQYF.

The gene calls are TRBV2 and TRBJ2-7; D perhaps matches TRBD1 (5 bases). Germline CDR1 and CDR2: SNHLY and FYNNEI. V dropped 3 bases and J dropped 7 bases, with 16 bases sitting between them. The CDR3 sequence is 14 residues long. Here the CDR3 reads CASSDRARQGEQYF. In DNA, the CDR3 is TGTGCCAGCAGTGACAGGGCGCGTCAAGGTGAGCAGTACTTC. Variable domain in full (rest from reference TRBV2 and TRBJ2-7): EPEVTQTPSHQVTQMGQEVILRCVPISNHLYFYWYRQILGQKVEFLVSFYNNEISEKSEIFDDQFSVERPDGSNFTLKIRSTKLEDSAMYFCASSDRARQGEQYFGPGTRLTVT.

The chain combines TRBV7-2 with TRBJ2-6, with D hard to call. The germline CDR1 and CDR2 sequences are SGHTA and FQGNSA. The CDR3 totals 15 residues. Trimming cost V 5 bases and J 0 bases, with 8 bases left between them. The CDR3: CASSLFDSGANVLTF. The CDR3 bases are TGTGCCAGCAGCCTATTTGACTCTGGGGCCAACGTCCTGACTTTC.

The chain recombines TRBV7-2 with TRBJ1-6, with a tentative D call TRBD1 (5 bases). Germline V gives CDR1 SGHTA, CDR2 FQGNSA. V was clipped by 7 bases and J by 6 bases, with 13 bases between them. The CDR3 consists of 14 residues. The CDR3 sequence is CASNPGHLNSPLHF. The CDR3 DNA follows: TGTGCCAGCAACCCCGGACACCTTAATTCACCCCTCCACTTT.